This T cell receptor (beta chain) appears in the sequencing data of a study of T cell clonotyping in hematopoietic cell transplantation listed by TCRdb under 2021. Study-wide context: Pretransplant recipient samples were obtained after cytoreduction. Recruitment of patients was conducted between late 2015 and 2017, and follow-up was continued until late 2020 or death. In the study, more than 120 blood samples were gathered from 40 or so consecutive transplant recipients and their related donors. The paper as a whole reports these results and caveats: A decrease in recipient TCR diversity was observed after transplant, and a progressive increase in pathologically expanded clonotypes was seen from day 30 to day 180. Inverse Simpson Index values from donors and from recipients before transplant predicted broader TCR repertoire diversity after transplant. Just a small fraction of recipient repertoires overlapped with donor repertoires, and more than 97% appeared de novo at the given depth. Sample size was limited, and cells were not sorted, so CD4 and CD8 repertoire contributions could not be separated.

Comment on this clone: It lacks a known antigen. No base quality information exists; no much larger clone differs at one position.

The CDR3 runs 15 residues from the cysteine to the phenylalanine. CDR3 DNA only is kept here, 45 bases in frame from base 1. V is reduced by 3 bases and J by 0 bases, leaving a spacing of 8 bases between them. Reading the germline V gene gives CDR1 SGHTA and CDR2 FQGNSA. The immunoSEQ assay, a bias-controlled multiplex PCR using V- and J-specific primers, was used to amplify TCR beta CDR3 regions from genomic DNA. A proprietary barcode and Illumina adapter sequences were added to the CDR3 amplicons in a second PCR step. CDR3 libraries were sequenced on an Illumina MiSeq instrument. Regarding the original processing steps: immunoSEQ Analyzer 3.0 was used for export and quality control, with R Bioconductor and Immunarch used for downstream analyses. Only productive rearrangements in the normalized downsampled data set went into calculating the repertoire metrics. In the normalized cohort, a clonotype counted as pathologically expanded if the clonotype was larger than 5 templates. Repertoire diversity was measured with the Inverse Simpson Index. CMV-specificity analyses were carried out on the non-normalized data set to capture all clonotypes. Sourced from immuneACCESS, this table was stored by TCRdb with only in-frame sequences that have V and J called. A share of the clones is absent; for the studies checked, an unresolved V gene accounts for under half, and the remainder has no known explanation. V and J calls plus clone size are reproduced from that table; the DNA served to infer D and trimming. The sample has about 41,000 clones on record, roughly 80% of them singletons. The ten top clones hold approximately 5.7% of the sample.

According to the study, the label for this sample's time point signals: recipient sample about 28 days before transplant, after cytoreduction. Blood from recipients was drawn roughly 28 days before transplant, then again at days 30, 100 and 180 after transplant. Nuclei Lysis Solution was used to extract genomic DNA from fresh or cryopreserved unfractionated peripheral blood mononuclear cells. This sequence originates from a man aged 55 to 69 with myelodysplastic syndrome. Some clones in this sample may be carry-over from other donors' samples. This specimen was peripheral blood mononuclear cells, taken before stem cell transplant. The rearranged segments are TRBV7-2 and TRBJ2-2, with the D gene not clear enough to name. The CDR3 sequence is CASSFRASNTGELFF. The DNA sequence is given as TGTGCCAGCAGCTTTCGGGCCTCGAACACCGGGGAGCTGTTTTTT. Reference TRBV7-2 and TRBJ2-2 genes cover what lies past the CDR3, so the full variable domain is GAGVSQSPSNKVTEKGKDVELRCDPISGHTALYWYRQSLGQGLEFLIYFQGNSAPDKSGLPSDRFSAERTGGSVSTLTIQRTQQEDSAVYLCASSFRASNTGELFFGEGSRLTVL.